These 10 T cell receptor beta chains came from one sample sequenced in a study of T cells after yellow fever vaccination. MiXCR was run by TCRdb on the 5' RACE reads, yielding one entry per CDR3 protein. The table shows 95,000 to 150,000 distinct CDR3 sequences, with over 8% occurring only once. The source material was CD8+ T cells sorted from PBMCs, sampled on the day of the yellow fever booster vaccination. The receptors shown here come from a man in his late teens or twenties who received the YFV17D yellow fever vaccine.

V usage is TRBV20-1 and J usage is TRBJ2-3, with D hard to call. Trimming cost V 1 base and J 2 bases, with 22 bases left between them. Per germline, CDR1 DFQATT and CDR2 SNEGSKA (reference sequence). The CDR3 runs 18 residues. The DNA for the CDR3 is TGCAGTGCTAGAGCTCTAGAAGTGAGCGTCTATCCCACAGATACGCAGTATTTT. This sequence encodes CSARALEVSVYPTDTQYF.

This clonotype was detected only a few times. The CDR3 protein is CASSQTGSYGYTF. For the CDR3, the DNA is TGTGCCAGCAGTCAAACAGGGTCCTATGGCTACACCTTC. The chain joins TRBV6-5 to TRBJ1-2; possibly TRBD1 for D (6 bases). Germline V gene data show CDR1 as MNHEY and CDR2 as SVGAGI. The CDR3 is 13 amino acids. V lost 5 bases and J 4 bases, leaving 11 bases between the germline ends.

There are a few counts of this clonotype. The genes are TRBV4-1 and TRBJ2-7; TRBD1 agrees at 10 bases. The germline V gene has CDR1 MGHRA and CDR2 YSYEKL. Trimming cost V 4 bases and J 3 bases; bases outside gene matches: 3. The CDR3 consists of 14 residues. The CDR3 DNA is TGCGCCAGCAGCCCCGGGACAGGGGTCTACGAGCAGTACTTC. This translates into CASSPGTGVYEQYF.

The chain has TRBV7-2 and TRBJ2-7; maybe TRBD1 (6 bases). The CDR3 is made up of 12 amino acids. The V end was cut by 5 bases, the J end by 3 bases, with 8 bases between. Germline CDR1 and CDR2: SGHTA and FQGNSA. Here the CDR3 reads CASSKDSYEQYF. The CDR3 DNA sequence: TGTGCCAGCAGCAAGGACAGCTACGAGCAGTACTTC.

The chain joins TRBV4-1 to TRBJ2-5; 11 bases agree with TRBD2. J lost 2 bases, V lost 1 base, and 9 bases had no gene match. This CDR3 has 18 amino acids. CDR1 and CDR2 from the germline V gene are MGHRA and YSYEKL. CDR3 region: CASSQGGASGGPQETQYF. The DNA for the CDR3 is TGCGCCAGCAGCCAAGGGGGAGCTAGCGGGGGGCCTCAAGAGACCCAGTACTTC.

The DNA of the CDR3 is TGTGCCAGCAGTCCCCGGGGAGCGGGGGATGATACGCAGTATTTT. Its translation: CASSPRGAGDDTQYF. This chain joins TRBV12-3 or TRBV12-4 and TRBJ2-3, with 8 bases that match TRBD2. The CDR3 totals 15 residues. V was pared by 5 bases and J by 6 bases, with 10 bases of the junction left unmatched.

CDR3 amino acids: CASTSTSEANQPQHF. The CDR3 DNA sequence: TGTGCCAGCACAAGCACATCCGAGGCCAATCAGCCCCAGCATTTT. The chain uses TRBV12-3 or TRBV12-4 and TRBJ1-5; D call uncertain. With 7 bases removed from V and 3 bases from J, the gap between germline ends came to 16 bases. The CDR3 is 15 residues long.

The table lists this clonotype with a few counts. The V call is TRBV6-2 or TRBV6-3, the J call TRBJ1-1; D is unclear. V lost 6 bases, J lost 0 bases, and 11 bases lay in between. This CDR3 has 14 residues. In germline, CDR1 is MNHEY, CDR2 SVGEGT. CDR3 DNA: TGTGCCAGCAGATTCGACATCATGAACACTGAAGCTTTCTTT. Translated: CASRFDIMNTEAFF.

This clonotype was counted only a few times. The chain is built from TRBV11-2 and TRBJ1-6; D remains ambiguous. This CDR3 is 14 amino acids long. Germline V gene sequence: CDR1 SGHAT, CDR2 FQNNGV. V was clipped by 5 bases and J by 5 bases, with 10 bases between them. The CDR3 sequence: CASSLTDHNSPLHF. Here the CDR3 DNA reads TGTGCCAGCAGCCTGACGGATCATAATTCACCCCTCCACTTT.

This CDR3 reads CASSLQVDEQYF. CDR3 bases: TGTGCCAGCAGCTTACAGGTGGACGAGCAGTACTTC. The chain links TRBV13 to TRBJ2-7; D unresolved. Germline CDR1 is PRHDT and CDR2 is FYEKMQ (reference sequence). The CDR3 spans 12 residues. V dropped 2 bases and J dropped 5 bases, with 7 bases sitting between them.